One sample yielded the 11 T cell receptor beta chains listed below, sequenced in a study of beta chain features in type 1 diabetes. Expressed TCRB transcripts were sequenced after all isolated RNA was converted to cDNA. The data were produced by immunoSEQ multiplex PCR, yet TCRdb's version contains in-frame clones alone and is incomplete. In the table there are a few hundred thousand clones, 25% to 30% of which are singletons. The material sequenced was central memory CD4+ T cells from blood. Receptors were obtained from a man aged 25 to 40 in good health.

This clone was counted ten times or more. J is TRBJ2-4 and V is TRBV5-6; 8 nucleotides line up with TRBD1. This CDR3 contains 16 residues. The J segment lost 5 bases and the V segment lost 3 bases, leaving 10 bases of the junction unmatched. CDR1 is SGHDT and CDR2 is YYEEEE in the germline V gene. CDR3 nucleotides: TGTGCCAGCAGCTGGAGAGCCCCAGGGGGCCAAAACATTCAGTACTTC. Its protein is CASSWRAPGGQNIQYF.

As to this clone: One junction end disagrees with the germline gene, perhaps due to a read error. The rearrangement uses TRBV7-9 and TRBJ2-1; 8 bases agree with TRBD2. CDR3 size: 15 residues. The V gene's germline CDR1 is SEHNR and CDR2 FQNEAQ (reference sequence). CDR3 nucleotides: TGTGCCAGCAGTGCGGGACTAGGTTCCTACTATGAGCAGTTCTTC. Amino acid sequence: CASSAGLGSYYEQFF.

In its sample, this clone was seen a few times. The CDR3 reads CASKSLADTQYF. The CDR3 DNA sequence: TGTGCCAGCAAGTCTTTAGCAGATACGCAGTATTTT. The rearrangement joins TRBV27 to TRBJ2-3; no clear D. The CDR3 loop spans 12 amino acids. V lost 7 bases to trimming and J lost 4 bases, with 9 bases between them. The germline V gene has CDR1 MNHEY and CDR2 SMNVEV (reference sequence).

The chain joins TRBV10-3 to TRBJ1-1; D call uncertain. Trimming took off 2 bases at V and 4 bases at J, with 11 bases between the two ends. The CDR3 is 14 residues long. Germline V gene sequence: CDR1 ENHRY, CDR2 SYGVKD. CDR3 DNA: TGTGCCATCAGTGAGGAGAGGGCAATCACTGAAGCTTTCTTT. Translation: CAISEERAITEAFF.

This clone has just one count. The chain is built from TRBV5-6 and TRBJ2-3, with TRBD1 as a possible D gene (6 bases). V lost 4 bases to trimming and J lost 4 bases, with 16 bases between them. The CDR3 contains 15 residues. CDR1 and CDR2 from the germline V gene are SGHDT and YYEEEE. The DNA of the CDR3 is TGTGCCAGCAGCCCAGGACAGAAAGGAGCAGATACGCAGTATTTT. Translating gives CASSPGQKGADTQYF.

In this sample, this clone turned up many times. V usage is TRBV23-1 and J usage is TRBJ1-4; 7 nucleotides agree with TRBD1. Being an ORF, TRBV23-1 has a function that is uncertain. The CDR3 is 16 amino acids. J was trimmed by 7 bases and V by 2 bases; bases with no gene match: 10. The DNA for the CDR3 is TGCGCCAGCAGTCAACCTCCTCCGACAGGGATTGAAAAACTGTTTTTT. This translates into CASSQPPPTGIEKLFF.

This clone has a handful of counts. The chain's CDR3 is CSVVVVFGKTQYF. The DNA of the CDR3 is TGCAGCGTTGTGGTCGTCTTTGGTAAGACCCAGTACTTC. V usage is TRBV29-1 and J usage is TRBJ2-5; D gene unclear. Germline-derived CDR1 and CDR2 are SQVTM and ANQGSEA. The CDR3 spans 13 residues. V was clipped by 4 bases and J by 6 bases, with 15 bases between them.

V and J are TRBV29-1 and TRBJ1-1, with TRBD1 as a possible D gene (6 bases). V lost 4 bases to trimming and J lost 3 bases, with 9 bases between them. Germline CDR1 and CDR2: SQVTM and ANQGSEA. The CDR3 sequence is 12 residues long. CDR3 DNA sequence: TGCAGCGTTGCGGGGGCGCACACTGAAGCTTTCTTT. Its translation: CSVAGAHTEAFF. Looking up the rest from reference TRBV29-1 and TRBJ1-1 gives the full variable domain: SAVISQKPSRDICQRGTSLTIQCQVDSQVTMMFWYRQQPGQSLTLIATANQGSEATYESGFVIDKFPISRPNLTFSTLTVSNMSPEDSSIYLCSVAGAHTEAFFGQGTRLTVV.

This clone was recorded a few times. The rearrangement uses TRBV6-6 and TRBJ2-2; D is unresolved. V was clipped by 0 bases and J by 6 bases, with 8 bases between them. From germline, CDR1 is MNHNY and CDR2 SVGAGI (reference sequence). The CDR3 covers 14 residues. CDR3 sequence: CASSYSSDSGELFF. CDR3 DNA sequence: TGTGCCAGCAGTTACTCGTCGGATTCCGGGGAGCTGTTTTTT.

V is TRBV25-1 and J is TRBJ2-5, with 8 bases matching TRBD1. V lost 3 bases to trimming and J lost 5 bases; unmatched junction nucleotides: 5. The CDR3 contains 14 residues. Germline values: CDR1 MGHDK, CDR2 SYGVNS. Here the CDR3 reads CASSEQGARETQYF. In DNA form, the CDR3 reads TGTGCCAGCAGTGAGCAGGGGGCCCGTGAGACCCAGTACTTC.

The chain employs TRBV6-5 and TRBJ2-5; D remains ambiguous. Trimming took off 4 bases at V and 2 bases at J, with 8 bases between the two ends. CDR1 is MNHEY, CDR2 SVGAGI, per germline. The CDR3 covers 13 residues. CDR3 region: CASSFGRQETQYF. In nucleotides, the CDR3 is TGTGCCAGCAGTTTTGGTAGGCAAGAGACCCAGTACTTC.